This paragraph covers one T cell receptor (beta chain) sequence. Its antigen is unknown. Base quality data are lacking; no much larger clone is found one base away. CDR3 length: 15 amino acids, cysteine to phenylalanine. The entry retains the CDR3 DNA only, 45 bases that are in frame from base 1. V and J lose 2 bases and 4 bases, and a span of 13 bases separates them. From the germline V gene, CDR1 is SGHTS and CDR2 is YDEGEE. A MiSeq instrument was used for deep resolution sequencing, which targeted depths ranging from 1 in 1 million up to 1 in 200,000 T cells, with coverage averaging 10x for each clonotype. The immunoSEQ hsTCRB Kit was used to generate TCR beta libraries. On the study's bioinformatics: The data were analyzed with ImmunoSEQ Analyzer and ImmunoSEQ Data Assistant, and V, D and J gene assignments followed IMGT definitions. Clonality, which ranges from 0 to 1, was calculated as one minus the normalized Shannon entropy of productive rearrangement frequencies. Only overrepresented clonotypes making up at least 0.05% of each patient's repertoire were included in the public clonotype analysis. Roughly 13 age-matched healthy donor repertoires from immuneACCESS were used as controls for clonality. The table was pulled from immuneACCESS by TCRdb, which kept in-frame rearrangements only. Such tables lose some clones; where checked, under half of the loss comes from unresolved V genes, and the rest has no known cause. From that table come the V and J calls and clone size; the DNA was used to work out D and trimming. This sample lists about 57,000 clones; approximately 52% were detected once. The top ten clonotypes cover just over 20% of the sample.

The sample's time point label is to be understood as: approximately 2 years on ibrutinib. For TCR beta library preparation, around 2 micrograms of genomic DNA were isolated from cryopreserved PBMCs. Longitudinal blood samples from CLL patients on ibrutinib monotherapy underwent high-throughput TCR beta sequencing. Patients were enrolled in a phase 2 open-label single-center ibrutinib monotherapy trial. These data originate in a study of cytotoxic CD8 clonotypes in ibrutinib-treated CLL (TCRdb year 2021). About the full investigation: The cohort included roughly 15 treatment-naive and under 13 relapsed/refractory patients; roughly 17 were IGHV unmutated. Responses were partial in around 25 patients and complete in 2; after median about 63 months follow-up, some 15 stayed in remission and some twelve progressed. The response samples were drawn at a median of roughly eleven months into treatment, with a range of about 6 to 36 months. An average of 255,043 productive templates and approximately 90,000 productive rearrangements was obtained per sample. Of the approximately 87 participants in the trial, about two dozen had longitudinal samples available. Cryopreserved peripheral blood mononuclear cells were obtained before treatment, at response, and at either sustained remission or disease progression. Every remission and progressive disease sample was obtained while ibrutinib was still being received by the patients.

Results the study describes overall, beyond this receptor: Clonality rose at ibrutinib response, remained stable during sustained remission, and dropped back toward baseline at progression. Sustained-remission and progressing patients did not have matched sampling times, and lymph node repertoires were not examined. Baseline clonality exceeded that of age-matched healthy donors and correlated strongly with circulating CD8+ T-cell counts. Public clonotypes were rare and either shrank or stayed stable during treatment, and the rise in clonality at ibrutinib response reflected expansion of private clonotypes.

This clonotype originated in a human donor with chronic lymphocytic leukemia. The sample consisted of PBMCs, taken after 24 months of ibrutinib treatment. The receptor chain draws on TRBV5-8 and TRBJ1-5; the D gene remains uncertain. The CDR3 region has the sequence CASSLLGGPNQPQHF. The nucleotides are TGTGCCAGCAGCTTATTAGGCGGCCCGAATCAGCCCCAGCATTTT.